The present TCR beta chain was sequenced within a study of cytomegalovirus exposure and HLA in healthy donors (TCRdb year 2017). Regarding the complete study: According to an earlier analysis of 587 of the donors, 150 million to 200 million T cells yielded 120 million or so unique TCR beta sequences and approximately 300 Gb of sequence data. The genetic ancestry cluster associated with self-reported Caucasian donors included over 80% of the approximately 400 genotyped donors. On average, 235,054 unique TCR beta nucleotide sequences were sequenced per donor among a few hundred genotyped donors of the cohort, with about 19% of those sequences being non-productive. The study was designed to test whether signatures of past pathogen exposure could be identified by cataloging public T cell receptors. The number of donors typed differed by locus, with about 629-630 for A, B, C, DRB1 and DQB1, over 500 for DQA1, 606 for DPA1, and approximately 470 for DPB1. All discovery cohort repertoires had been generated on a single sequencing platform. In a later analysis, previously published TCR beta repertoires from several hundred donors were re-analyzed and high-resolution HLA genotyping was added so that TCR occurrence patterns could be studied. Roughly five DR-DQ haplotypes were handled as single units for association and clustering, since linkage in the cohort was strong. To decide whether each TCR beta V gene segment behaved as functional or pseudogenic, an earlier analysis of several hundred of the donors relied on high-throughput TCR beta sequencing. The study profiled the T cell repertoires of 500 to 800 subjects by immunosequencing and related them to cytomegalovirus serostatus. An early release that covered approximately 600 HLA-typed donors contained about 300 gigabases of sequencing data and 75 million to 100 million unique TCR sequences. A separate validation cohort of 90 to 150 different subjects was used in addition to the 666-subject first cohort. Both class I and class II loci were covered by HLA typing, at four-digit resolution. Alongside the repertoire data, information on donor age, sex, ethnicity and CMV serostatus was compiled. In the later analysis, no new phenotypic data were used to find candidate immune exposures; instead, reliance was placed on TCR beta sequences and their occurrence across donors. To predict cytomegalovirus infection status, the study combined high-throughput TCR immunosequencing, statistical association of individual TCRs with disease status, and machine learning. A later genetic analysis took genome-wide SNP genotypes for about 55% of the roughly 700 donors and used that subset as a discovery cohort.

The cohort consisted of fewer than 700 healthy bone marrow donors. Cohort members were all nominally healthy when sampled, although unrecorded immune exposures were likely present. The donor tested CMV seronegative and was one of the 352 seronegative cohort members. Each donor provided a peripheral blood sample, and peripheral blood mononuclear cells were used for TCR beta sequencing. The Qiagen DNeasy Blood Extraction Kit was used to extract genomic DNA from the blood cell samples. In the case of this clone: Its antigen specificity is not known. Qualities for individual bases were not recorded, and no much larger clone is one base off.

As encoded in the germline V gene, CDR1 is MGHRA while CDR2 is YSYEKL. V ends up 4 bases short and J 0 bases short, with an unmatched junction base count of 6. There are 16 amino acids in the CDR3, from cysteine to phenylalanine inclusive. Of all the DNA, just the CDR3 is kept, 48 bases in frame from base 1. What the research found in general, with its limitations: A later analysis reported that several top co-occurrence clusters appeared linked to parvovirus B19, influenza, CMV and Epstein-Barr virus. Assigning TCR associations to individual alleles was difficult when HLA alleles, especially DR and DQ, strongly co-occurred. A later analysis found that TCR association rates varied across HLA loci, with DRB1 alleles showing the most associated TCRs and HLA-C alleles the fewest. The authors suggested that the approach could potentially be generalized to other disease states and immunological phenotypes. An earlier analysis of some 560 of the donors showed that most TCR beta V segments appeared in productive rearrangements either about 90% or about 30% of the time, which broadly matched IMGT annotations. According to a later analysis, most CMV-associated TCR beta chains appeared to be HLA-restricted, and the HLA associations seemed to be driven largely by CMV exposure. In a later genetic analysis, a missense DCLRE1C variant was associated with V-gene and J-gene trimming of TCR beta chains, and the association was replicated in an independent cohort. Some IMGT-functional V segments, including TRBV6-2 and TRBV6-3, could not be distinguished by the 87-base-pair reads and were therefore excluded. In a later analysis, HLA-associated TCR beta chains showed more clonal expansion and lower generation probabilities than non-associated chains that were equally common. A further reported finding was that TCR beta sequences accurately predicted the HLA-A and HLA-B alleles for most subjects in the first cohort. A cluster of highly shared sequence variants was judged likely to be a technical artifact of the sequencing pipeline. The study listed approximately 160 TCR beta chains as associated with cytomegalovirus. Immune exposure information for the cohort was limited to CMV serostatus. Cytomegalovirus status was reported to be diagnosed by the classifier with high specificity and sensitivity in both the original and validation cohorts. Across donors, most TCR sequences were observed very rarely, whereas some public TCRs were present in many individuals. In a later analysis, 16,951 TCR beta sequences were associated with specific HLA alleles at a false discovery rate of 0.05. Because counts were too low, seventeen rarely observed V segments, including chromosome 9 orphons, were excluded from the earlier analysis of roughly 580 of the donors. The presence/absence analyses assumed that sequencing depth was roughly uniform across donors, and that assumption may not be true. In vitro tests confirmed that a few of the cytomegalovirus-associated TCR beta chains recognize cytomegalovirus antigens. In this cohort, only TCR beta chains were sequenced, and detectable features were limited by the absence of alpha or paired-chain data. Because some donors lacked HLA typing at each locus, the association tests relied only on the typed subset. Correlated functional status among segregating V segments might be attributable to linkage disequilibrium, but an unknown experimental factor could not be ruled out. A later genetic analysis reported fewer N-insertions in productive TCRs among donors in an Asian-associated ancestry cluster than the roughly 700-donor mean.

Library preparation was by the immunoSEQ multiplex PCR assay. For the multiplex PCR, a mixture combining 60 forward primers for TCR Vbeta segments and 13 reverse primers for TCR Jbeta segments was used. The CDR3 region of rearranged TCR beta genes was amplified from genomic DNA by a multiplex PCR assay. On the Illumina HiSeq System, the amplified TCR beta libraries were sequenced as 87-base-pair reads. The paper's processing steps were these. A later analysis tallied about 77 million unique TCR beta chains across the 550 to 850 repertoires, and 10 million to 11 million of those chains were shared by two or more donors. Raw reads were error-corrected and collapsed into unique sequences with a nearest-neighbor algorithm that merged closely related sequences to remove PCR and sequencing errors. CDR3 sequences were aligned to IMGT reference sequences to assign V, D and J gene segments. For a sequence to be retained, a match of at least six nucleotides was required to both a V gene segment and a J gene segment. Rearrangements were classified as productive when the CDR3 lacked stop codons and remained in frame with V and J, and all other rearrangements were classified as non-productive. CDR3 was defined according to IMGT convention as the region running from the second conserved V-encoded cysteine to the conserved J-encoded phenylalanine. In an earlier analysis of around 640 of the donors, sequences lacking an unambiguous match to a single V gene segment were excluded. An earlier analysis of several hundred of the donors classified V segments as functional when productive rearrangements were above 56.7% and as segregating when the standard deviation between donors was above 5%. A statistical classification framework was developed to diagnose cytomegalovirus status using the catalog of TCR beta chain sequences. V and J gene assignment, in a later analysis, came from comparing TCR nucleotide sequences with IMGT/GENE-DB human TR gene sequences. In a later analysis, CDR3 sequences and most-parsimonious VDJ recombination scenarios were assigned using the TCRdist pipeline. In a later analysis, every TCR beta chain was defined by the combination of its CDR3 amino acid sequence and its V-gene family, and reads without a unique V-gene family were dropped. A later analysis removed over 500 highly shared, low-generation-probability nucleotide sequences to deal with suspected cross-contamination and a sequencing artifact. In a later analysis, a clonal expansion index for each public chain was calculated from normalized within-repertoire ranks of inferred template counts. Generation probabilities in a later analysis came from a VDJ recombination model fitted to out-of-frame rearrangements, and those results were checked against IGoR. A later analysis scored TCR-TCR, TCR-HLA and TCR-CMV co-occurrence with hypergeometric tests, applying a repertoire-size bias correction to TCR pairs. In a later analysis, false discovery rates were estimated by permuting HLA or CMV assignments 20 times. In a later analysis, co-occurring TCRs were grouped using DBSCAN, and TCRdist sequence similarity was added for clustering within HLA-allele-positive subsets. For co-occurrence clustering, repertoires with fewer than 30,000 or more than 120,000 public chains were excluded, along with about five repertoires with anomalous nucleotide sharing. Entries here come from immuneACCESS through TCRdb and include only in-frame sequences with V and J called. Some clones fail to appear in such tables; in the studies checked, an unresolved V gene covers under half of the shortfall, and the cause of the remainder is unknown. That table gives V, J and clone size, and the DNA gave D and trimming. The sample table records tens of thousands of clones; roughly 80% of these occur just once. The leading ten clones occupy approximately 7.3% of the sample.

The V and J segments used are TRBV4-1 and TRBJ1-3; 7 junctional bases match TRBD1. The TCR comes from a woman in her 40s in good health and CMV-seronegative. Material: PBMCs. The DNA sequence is TGCGCCAGCAGCCTACAGGGACAGCGCTCTGGAAACACCATATATTTT. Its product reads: CASSLQGQRSGNTIYF.